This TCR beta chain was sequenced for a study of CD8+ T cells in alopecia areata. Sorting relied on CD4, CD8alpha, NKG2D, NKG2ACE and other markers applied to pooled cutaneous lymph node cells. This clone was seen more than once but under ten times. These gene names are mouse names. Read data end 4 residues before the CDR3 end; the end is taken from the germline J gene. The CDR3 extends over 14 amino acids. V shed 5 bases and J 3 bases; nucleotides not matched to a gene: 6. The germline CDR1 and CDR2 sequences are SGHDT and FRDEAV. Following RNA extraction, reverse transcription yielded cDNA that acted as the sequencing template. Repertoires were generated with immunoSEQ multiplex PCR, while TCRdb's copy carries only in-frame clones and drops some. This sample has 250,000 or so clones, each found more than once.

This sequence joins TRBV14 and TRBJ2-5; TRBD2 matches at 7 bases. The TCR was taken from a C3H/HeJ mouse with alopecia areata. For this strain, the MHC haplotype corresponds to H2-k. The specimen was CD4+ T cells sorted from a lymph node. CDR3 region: CASSRLGDQDTQYF. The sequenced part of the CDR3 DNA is TGTGCCAGCAGCCGCCTGGGGGATCAAGAC.